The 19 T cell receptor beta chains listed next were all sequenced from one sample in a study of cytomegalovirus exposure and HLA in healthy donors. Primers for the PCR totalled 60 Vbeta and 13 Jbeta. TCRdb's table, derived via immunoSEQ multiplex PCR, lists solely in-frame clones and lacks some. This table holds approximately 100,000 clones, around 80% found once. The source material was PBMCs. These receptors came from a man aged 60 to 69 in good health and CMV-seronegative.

As DNA, the CDR3 is TGTGCCAGCAGTTCTCCCGGGACAGCGGTTCTCCACTTT. Encoded protein: CASSSPGTAVLHF. The chain joins TRBV6-5 to TRBJ1-6, with 7 bases identical to TRBD1. Per the germline V gene, CDR1 is MNHEY and CDR2 is SVGAGI. Trimming removed 4 bases from V and 16 bases from J; junction bases left unmatched: 10. CDR3 length equals 13 residues.

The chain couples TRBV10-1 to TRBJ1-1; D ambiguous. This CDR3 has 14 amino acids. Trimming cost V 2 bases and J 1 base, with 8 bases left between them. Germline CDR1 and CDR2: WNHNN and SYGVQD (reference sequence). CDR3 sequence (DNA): TGCGCCAGCAGTGAGGCAGGTTGGAACACTGAAGCTTTCTTT. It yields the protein CASSEAGWNTEAFF.

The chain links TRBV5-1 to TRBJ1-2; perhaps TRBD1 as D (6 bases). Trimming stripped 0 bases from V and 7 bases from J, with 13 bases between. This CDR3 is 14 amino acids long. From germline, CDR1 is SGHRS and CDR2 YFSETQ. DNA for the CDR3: TGCGCCAGCAGCTTGGGGACAGTCGATGGTGGCTACACCTTC. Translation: CASSLGTVDGGYTF.

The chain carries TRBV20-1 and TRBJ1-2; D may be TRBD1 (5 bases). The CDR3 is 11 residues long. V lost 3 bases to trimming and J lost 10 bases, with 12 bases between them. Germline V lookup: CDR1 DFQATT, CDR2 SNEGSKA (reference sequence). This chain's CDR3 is CSARKTADYTF. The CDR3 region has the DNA TGCAGTGCTAGGAAGACAGCCGACTACACCTTC.

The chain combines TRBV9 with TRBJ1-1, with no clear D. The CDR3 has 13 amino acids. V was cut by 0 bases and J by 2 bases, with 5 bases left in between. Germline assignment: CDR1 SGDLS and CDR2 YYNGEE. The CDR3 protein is CASSVDRNTEAFF. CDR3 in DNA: TGTGCCAGCAGCGTAGACAGAAACACTGAAGCTTTCTTT.

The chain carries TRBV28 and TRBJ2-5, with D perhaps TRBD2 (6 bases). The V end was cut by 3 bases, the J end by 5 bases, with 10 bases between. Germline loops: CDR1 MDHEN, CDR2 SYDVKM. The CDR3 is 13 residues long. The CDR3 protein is CASSFAGRETQYF. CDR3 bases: TGTGCCAGCAGTTTCGCGGGGAGGGAGACCCAGTACTTC.

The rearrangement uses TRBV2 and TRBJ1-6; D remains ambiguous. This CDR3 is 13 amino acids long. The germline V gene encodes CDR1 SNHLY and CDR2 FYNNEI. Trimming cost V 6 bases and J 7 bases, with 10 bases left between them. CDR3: CASRARSNSPLHF. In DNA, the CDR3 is TGTGCCAGCAGGGCTAGATCAAATTCACCCCTCCACTTT.

CDR3 protein: CASSGSGGETQYF. The CDR3 DNA is TGTGCCAGCAGTGGTAGCGGGGGTGAGACCCAGTACTTC. This chain links TRBV2 with TRBJ2-5, with 9 positions matching TRBD2. This CDR3 spans 13 amino acids. The V and J ends lost 4 bases and 5 bases, in that order; junction bases with no gene match: 2. Germline V CDR1 and CDR2: SNHLY, FYNNEI.

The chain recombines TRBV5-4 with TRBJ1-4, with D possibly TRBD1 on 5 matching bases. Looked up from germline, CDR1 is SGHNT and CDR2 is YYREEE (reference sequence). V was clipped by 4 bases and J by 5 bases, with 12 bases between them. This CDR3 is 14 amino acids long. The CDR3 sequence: CASSPTRGNEKLFF. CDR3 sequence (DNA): TGTGCCAGCAGCCCGACACGGGGGAATGAAAAACTGTTTTTT.

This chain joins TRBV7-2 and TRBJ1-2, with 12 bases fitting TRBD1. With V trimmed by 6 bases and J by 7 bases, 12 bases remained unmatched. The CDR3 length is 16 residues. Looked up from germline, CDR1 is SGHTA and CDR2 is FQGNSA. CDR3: CASSSGGTGGSGGYTF. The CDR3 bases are TGTGCCAGCAGTTCAGGCGGGACAGGGGGCTCCGGTGGCTACACCTTC.

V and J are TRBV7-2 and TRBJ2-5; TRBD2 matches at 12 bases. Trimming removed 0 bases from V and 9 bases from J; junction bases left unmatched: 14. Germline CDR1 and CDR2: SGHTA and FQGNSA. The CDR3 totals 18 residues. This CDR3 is CASSLAQLAGGPATAQYF. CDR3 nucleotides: TGTGCCAGCAGCTTAGCGCAACTAGCGGGGGGACCCGCCACGGCCCAGTACTTC. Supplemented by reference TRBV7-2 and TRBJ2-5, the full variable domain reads GAGVSQSPSNKVTEKGKDVELRCDPISGHTALYWYRQSLGQGLEFLIYFQGNSAPDKSGLPSDRFSAERTGGSVSTLTIQRTQQEDSAVYLCASSLAQLAGGPATAQYFGPGTRLLVL.

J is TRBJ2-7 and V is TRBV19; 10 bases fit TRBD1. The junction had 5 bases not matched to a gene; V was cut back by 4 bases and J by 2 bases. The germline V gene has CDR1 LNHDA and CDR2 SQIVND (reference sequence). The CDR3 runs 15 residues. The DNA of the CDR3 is TGTGCCAGTAGTAGCCGGGACAGGGGCACCTACGAGCAGTACTTC. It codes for CASSSRDRGTYEQYF.

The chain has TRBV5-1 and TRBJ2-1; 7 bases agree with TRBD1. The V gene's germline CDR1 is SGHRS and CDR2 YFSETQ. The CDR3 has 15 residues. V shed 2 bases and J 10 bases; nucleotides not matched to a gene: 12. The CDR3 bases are TGCGCCAGCAGCTTAAGGGGAAACAGGGGACAGGAGCAGTTCTTC. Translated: CASSLRGNRGQEQFF.

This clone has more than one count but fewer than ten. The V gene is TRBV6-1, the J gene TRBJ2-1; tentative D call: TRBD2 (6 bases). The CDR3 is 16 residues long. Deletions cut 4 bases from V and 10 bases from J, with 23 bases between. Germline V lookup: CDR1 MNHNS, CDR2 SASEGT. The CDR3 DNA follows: TGTGCCAGCAGTGCCAACGGAGGGTCCCTCTACGGGGAGCAGTTCTTC. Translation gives CASSANGGSLYGEQFF.

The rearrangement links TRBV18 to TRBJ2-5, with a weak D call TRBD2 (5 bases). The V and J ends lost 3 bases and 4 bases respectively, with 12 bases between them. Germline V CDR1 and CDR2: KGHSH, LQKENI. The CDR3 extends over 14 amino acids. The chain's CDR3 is CASSPESLAETQYF. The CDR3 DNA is TGTGCCAGCTCACCGGAATCCCTAGCAGAGACCCAGTACTTC.

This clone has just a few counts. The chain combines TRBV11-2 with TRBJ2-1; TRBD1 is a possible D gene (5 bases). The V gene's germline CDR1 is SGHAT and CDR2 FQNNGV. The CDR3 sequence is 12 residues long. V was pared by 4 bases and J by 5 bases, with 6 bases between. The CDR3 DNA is TGTGCCAGCAGCTCGACAGACAATGAGCAGTTCTTC. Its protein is CASSSTDNEQFF.

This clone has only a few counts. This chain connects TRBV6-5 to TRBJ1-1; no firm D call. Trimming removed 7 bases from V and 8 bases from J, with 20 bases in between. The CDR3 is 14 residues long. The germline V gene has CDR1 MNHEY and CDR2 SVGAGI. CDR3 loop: CASNPRQAIEEAFF. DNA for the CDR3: TGTGCCAGCAACCCGAGACAAGCAATAGAGGAAGCTTTCTTT.

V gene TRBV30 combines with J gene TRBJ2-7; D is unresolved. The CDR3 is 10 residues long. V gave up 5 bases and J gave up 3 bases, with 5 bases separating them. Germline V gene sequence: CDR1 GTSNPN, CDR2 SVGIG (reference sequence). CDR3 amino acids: CAWGGYEQYF. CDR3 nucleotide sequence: TGTGCCTGGGGCGGCTACGAGCAGTACTTC.

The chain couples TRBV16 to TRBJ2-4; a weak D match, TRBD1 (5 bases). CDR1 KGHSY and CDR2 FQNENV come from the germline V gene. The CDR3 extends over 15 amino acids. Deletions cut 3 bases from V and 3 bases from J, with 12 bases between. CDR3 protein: CASSQSRADKNIQYF. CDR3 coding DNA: TGTGCCAGCAGCCAGTCCAGGGCGGACAAAAACATTCAGTACTTC.